This TCR beta chain is from a study of cytomegalovirus exposure and HLA in healthy donors. General study points: Because they were indistinguishable, some V segments, including TRBV6-2 and TRBV6-3, were excluded.

V dropped 9 bases and J dropped 8 bases, with 17 bases sitting between them. There are 13 residues in the CDR3. The germline gives CDR1 LNHDA, CDR2 SQIVND (reference sequence). As regards this clone: Its specificity is unknown.

The PCR employed 60 Vbeta primers together with 13 Jbeta primers. The repertoire was sequenced with immunoSEQ multiplex PCR; TCRdb's copy has only in-frame clones and lacks some. The sample has roughly 93,000 clones; 76% are singletons. The sequenced sample was PBMCs. The V call is TRBV19, the J call TRBJ2-1; D is uncertain. The source of this sequence is a middle-aged man in good health and CMV-seronegative. The CDR3 DNA reads TGTGCCAGCGCCTTTAGTCTCGGGTATGAGCAGTTCTTC. Its protein is CASAFSLGYEQFF.